The sample holds one count of the clone carrying this T cell receptor (beta chain). This entry is derived from a study of blood T cell repertoires in COVID-19. About the study: Researchers got acute and convalescent COVID-19 samples from the United States, Italy and Spain. The analysed material was cDNA or gDNA that came from T cells, B-cell-depleted T cells, or PBMCs.

Study processing details: How many nucleated cells were present was estimated from reference gene primer amplification. The table came from immunoSEQ multiplex PCR; TCRdb's copy has only in-frame clones and leaves some out. V and J calls and clone size are those listed in that table; D and trimming were worked out from the DNA. The table has 200,000 to 300,000 clones, over 70% seen once. This CDR3 contains 13 residues. V lost 9 bases, J lost 5 bases, and 14 bases lay in between. Germline loops: CDR1 MGHRA, CDR2 YSYEKL. V gene TRBV4-1 combines with J gene TRBJ2-1, with D uncertain. Sequenced material: peripheral blood. The receptor's source is a middle-aged man with acute or convalescent COVID-19. CDR3 region: CASRLEAHNEQFF. Written as DNA, the CDR3 is TGCGCCAGTCGACTCGAGGCCCACAATGAGCAGTTCTTC.